Listed here are 21 T cell receptor beta chains from one sample, sequenced in a study of shared clonotypes between healthy human individuals. Some clones are missing from TCRdb's copy, which holds only in-frame ones; the method was immunoSEQ multiplex PCR. The sample lists hundreds of thousands of clones; roughly 96% were seen once. CD45RO-negative, CCR7-selected cells formed the naive CD8 fraction, which excluded terminally differentiated effector memory CD45RA+ cells. Sequencing was done on a sample of naive CD8+ T cells sorted from blood. Source of these receptors: a woman aged 25 to 39 in good health.

The chain joins TRBV9 to TRBJ2-1, with 10 bases lining up with TRBD2. The CDR3 covers 15 residues. The ends lost 3 bases at V and 8 bases at J; junction bases unmatched: 8. CDR1 is SGDLS and CDR2 is YYNGEE in the germline V gene. The CDR3, as DNA: TGTGCCAGCAGCGGGGCAGCGGGAGGGCCAGATGAGCAGTTCTTC. Its translation is CASSGAAGGPDEQFF.

The chain recombines TRBV15 with TRBJ2-7, with D unresolved. The CDR3 covers 13 residues. V was pared by 3 bases and J by 5 bases, with 11 bases between. Germline CDR1 reads LNHNV; CDR2 reads YYDKDF (reference sequence). As DNA, the CDR3 is TGTGCCACCAGCAGTCTCGGGCAGAACGAGCAGTACTTC. Translated: CATSSLGQNEQYF.

The chain employs TRBV2 and TRBJ2-1; TRBD1 aligns across 8 bases. The germline gives CDR1 SNHLY, CDR2 FYNNEI. CDR3 size: 16 residues. J was trimmed by 8 bases and V by 2 bases; bases with no gene match: 11. This chain's CDR3 is CASSEIRRGLRDEQFF. The DNA for the CDR3 is TGTGCCAGCAGTGAAATCCGCAGGGGGCTGAGGGATGAGCAGTTCTTC. Full variable domain (missing parts from reference TRBV2 and TRBJ2-1): EPEVTQTPSHQVTQMGQEVILRCVPISNHLYFYWYRQILGQKVEFLVSFYNNEISEKSEIFDDQFSVERPDGSNFTLKIRSTKLEDSAMYFCASSEIRRGLRDEQFFGPGTRLTVL.

Note on this clone: At the DNA level, this CDR3 is encoded by other sequences in the same sample as well. This chain links TRBV30 with TRBJ2-6, with a possible D match to TRBD1 (5 bases). Germline lookup yields CDR1 GTSNPN and CDR2 SVGIG (reference sequence). The CDR3 spans 14 residues. V lost 1 base to trimming and J lost 4 bases, with 8 bases between them. The chain's CDR3 is CAWSAGSGANVLTF. The CDR3 coding sequence is TGTGCCTGGAGTGCAGGGTCAGGGGCCAACGTCCTGACTTTC.

The rearrangement links TRBV27 to TRBJ2-3; a possible D gene is TRBD2 (5 bases). This CDR3 comprises 15 residues. Trimming left V 1 base short and J 2 bases short, with 10 bases between. Germline-derived CDR1 and CDR2 are MNHEY and SMNVEV (reference sequence). CDR3 sequence reads: CASSLFRAATDTQYF. CDR3 DNA: TGTGCCAGCAGTTTATTTCGAGCGGCCACAGATACGCAGTATTTT.

The chain has TRBV9 and TRBJ2-7; D gene uncertain. The CDR3 is 14 residues long. V shed 0 bases and J shed 0 bases, with 7 bases lying between them. Germline V gives CDR1 SGDLS, CDR2 YYNGEE. CDR3 amino acids: CASSVVPSSYEQYF. The CDR3 bases are TGTGCCAGCAGCGTAGTCCCGAGCTCCTACGAGCAGTACTTC.

The V and J genes are TRBV27 and TRBJ2-7; D possibly corresponds to TRBD1 (6 bases). The CDR3 consists of 14 residues. Germline-derived CDR1 and CDR2 are MNHEY and SMNVEV (reference sequence). V gave up 6 bases and J gave up 2 bases, with 14 bases separating them. The CDR3 DNA follows: TGTGCCAGCAGCCGAACAGGGTCCCCCTACGAGCAGTACTTC. Its translation: CASSRTGSPYEQYF.

This chain connects TRBV6-6 to TRBJ1-1; D is perhaps TRBD1 (5 bases). The CDR3 loop spans 12 amino acids. With 5 bases removed from V and 3 bases from J, the gap between germline ends came to 7 bases. Germline CDR1 and CDR2: MNHNY and SVGAGI (reference sequence). The DNA for the CDR3 is TGTGCCAGCAGTCTAGGGGACACTGAAGCTTTCTTT. The encoded protein is CASSLGDTEAFF.

The V gene is TRBV23-1, the J gene TRBJ1-2, with a weak D call TRBD1 (5 bases). TRBV23-1 is known as an ORF, though its function is uncertain. Trimming stripped 4 bases from V and 2 bases from J, with 14 bases between. CDR3 length: 15 amino acids. For the CDR3, the DNA is TGCGCCAGCAGTCGGGGCAGGGAAGCCAACTATGGCTACACCTTC. Its protein product is CASSRGREANYGYTF.

This rearrangement joins TRBV5-4 to TRBJ2-3, with D unclear. Germline V gives CDR1 SGHNT, CDR2 YYREEE (reference sequence). Deletions cut 3 bases from V and 5 bases from J, with 16 bases between. The CDR3 is 15 amino acids. The CDR3 sequence: CASSSRGRAIDTQYF. The DNA of the CDR3 is TGTGCCAGCAGCTCCAGAGGTAGGGCCATAGATACGCAGTATTTT.

V and J are TRBV4-1 and TRBJ2-7; 13 nucleotides agree with TRBD2. This CDR3 is 14 amino acids long. Germline loops: CDR1 MGHRA, CDR2 YSYEKL. J gave up 6 bases and V 4 bases, and 3 bases lay outside the gene matches. CDR3 sequence reads: CASSLTSGRVEQYF. DNA for the CDR3: TGCGCCAGCAGCCTCACTAGCGGGAGGGTCGAGCAGTACTTC.

The chain has TRBV9 and TRBJ1-1; unclear D gene. The CDR3 is 15 amino acids. From germline, CDR1 is SGDLS and CDR2 YYNGEE. Trimming shortened V by 5 bases and J by 0 bases, and 14 bases separated the two germline ends. The CDR3 loop reads CASSKSMGVNTEAFF. The CDR3 nucleotides are TGTGCCAGCAGTAAGTCTATGGGCGTGAACACTGAAGCTTTCTTT. The whole variable domain, filled in from reference TRBV9 and TRBJ1-1, reads DSGVTQTPKHLITATGQRVTLRCSPRSGDLSVYWYQQSLDQGLQFLIQYYNGEERAKGNILERFSAQQFPDLHSELNLSSLELGDSALYFCASSKSMGVNTEAFFGQGTRLTVV.

The chain links TRBV7-8 to TRBJ2-4; D may match TRBD1 or TRBD2 (6 bases each). CDR1 is SGHVS, CDR2 FQNEAQ, per germline. Trimming took off 5 bases at V and 1 base at J, with 15 bases between the two ends. CDR3 size: 16 residues. The CDR3 loop is CASSEDSGLAKNIQYF. CDR3 nucleotides: TGTGCCAGCAGCGAGGACAGCGGGCTCGCCAAAAACATTCAGTACTTC.

The chain joins TRBV11-2 to TRBJ2-7; 8 nucleotides line up with TRBD1. The V gene's germline CDR1 is SGHAT and CDR2 FQNNGV. J gave up 3 bases and V 3 bases, and 7 bases lay outside the gene matches. This CDR3 is built from 15 residues. DNA of the CDR3: TGTGCCAGCAGCTTCGACAGGGGCCAGAGCTACGAGCAGTACTTC. This gives the protein CASSFDRGQSYEQYF.

The chain employs TRBV5-6 and TRBJ2-1, with D possibly being TRBD1 (5 bases). CDR1 SGHDT and CDR2 YYEEEE come from the germline V gene. V was pared by 0 bases and J by 6 bases, with 7 bases between. CDR3 length: 13 amino acids. In nucleotides, the CDR3 is TGTGCCAGCAGCTTGGCAGGGCGCAATGAGCAGTTCTTC. Translation: CASSLAGRNEQFF.

CDR3 protein: CASSLSPGQGATDTQYF. Written as DNA, the CDR3 is TGTGCCAGCAGTTTATCGCCGGGACAGGGGGCGACAGATACGCAGTATTTT. This chain joins TRBV28 and TRBJ2-3; 12 nucleotides line up with TRBD1. CDR3 length equals 17 residues. Germline V lookup: CDR1 MDHEN, CDR2 SYDVKM. With 1 base clipped from V and 3 bases from J, the junction kept 5 bases outside the gene matches. The variable domain in full, completed from reference TRBV28 and TRBJ2-3, reads DVKVTQSSRYLVKRTGEKVFLECVQDMDHENMFWYRQDPGLGLRLIYFSYDVKMKEKGDIPEGYSVSREKKERFSLILESASTNQTSMYLCASSLSPGQGATDTQYFGPGTRLTVL.

The chain joins TRBV1 to TRBJ2-3; the table's D call of TRBD2 was not tested on the DNA. TRBV1 is a documented pseudogene. The CDR3 length is 12 residues. The CDR3, as DNA: TGCGCCAGCAGCCAAGATCCGGATACGCAGTATTTT. Translated, it gives CASSQDPDTQYF.

The rearrangement joins TRBV27 to TRBJ1-2; possibly TRBD1 for D (6 bases). The length of the CDR3 is 14 residues. V dropped 6 bases and J dropped 7 bases, with 18 bases sitting between them. Germline CDR1 reads MNHEY; CDR2 reads SMNVEV (reference sequence). This CDR3 reads CASSSLGAGVGYTF. The CDR3 region has the DNA TGTGCCAGCAGCTCTCTTGGGGCAGGGGTTGGCTACACCTTC.

Turning to this clone: Within the sample, other DNA sequences also encode this same CDR3. The chain combines TRBV6-5 with TRBJ2-1; 12 positions match TRBD2. The junction had 4 bases not matched to a gene; V was cut back by 6 bases and J by 4 bases. In germline, CDR1 is MNHEY, CDR2 SVGAGI. The length of the CDR3 is 15 residues. The CDR3 DNA reads as TGTGCCAGCAGCCAGACTAGCGGGGGATACAATGAGCAGTTCTTC. Translation gives CASSQTSGGYNEQFF.

The chain has TRBV27 and TRBJ2-7; D could derive from TRBD1 or TRBD2 (5 bases each). The CDR3 extends over 15 amino acids. The ends were cut back, 5 bases at V and 0 bases at J, with 14 bases in the middle. Germline CDR1 and CDR2: MNHEY and SMNVEV (reference sequence). The CDR3 region has the DNA TGTGCCAGCAGTCCCGGGGCTATCGTCTCCTACGAGCAGTACTTC. Translating it yields CASSPGAIVSYEQYF.

The CDR3 DNA sequence: TGTGCCAGCAGCTTATCCACTTACGAGCAGTACTTC. Protein: CASSLSTYEQYF. The rearrangement uses TRBV11-2 and TRBJ2-5; D unresolved. The end of the DNA aligns better with TRBJ2-7, so the J call may be wrong. CDR1 SGHAT and CDR2 FQNNGV come from the germline V gene. The CDR3 is made up of 12 amino acids.